The 3 T cell receptor beta chains below all came from one sample that was sequenced in a study of blood T cell repertoires in COVID-19. Libraries were prepared by immunoSEQ multiplex PCR; TCRdb keeps only in-frame clonotypes and omits some of them. The repertoire holds about 80,000 clones, with about four fifths as singletons. The material sequenced was peripheral blood. The receptors derive from a human donor in a cohort sampled during active COVID-19.

This rearrangement joins TRBV5-1 to TRBJ1-4, with 7 bases matching TRBD1. CDR3 length equals 15 residues. With V trimmed by 2 bases and J by 0 bases, 1 base remained unmatched. Germline values: CDR1 SGHRS, CDR2 YFSETQ. CDR3 sequence reads: CASSFGTATNEKLFF. The DNA of the CDR3 is TGCGCCAGCAGCTTTGGGACAGCAACTAATGAAAAACTGTTTTTT.

V usage is TRBV4-1 and J usage is TRBJ2-7; 7 nucleotides align to TRBD1. The CDR3 sequence is 13 residues long. After removal of 5 bases from V and 6 bases from J, the junction contained 7 bases not matched to a gene. The germline gives CDR1 MGHRA, CDR2 YSYEKL. CDR3 region: CASSFDRAGEQYF. In DNA form, the CDR3 reads TGCGCCAGCAGCTTCGACAGGGCGGGCGAGCAGTACTTC.

The CDR3 protein is CATLGLTKPQHF. The CDR3 DNA is TGTGCCACTTTGGGGCTAACAAAGCCCCAGCATTTT. The chain recombines TRBV28 with TRBJ1-5, with a possible D match to TRBD1 (5 bases). The V end lost 10 bases, the J end lost 8 bases, and 15 bases lay between the germline ends. Germline CDR1 is MDHEN and CDR2 is SYDVKM. CDR3 length: 12 residues.